This T cell receptor (beta chain) is from a study of T cells in Graves' hyperthyroidism and ophthalmopathy. General study findings and limits: Ophthalmopathy, which appeared later, was predicted by the model a median 6.5 months before onset.

Diagnosis of hyperthyroidism was new in patients aged 18 to 65, and its duration was under 2 months. A patient was excluded if there was uncontrolled infection, other autoimmune disease, pregnancy or lactation. Diagnosis relied on clinical symptoms, serum thyroxine and TRAb, thyroid ultrasound and orbital computed tomography. This clonotype was picked up many times. Its antigen is not identified. The CDR3 runs to 15 residues. V gave up 3 bases and J gave up 7 bases; unmatched junction bases: 9. Germline CDR1 KGHSH, CDR2 LQKENI. From RNA transcripts, TCR beta CDR3 regions were amplified. The HTBI set primed first-round TCR CDR3 RT-PCR. TCRdb called the multiplex PCR reads again in MiXCR, with one record for every CDR3 protein. In the table there are about 250,000 distinct CDR3 sequences, roughly 15% of which are singletons.

Sequencing was carried out using blood. The TCR comes from a woman aged 45-65 years with Graves' hyperthyroidism that later progressed to Graves' ophthalmopathy. The chain couples TRBV18 to TRBJ2-7; 10 positions match TRBD2. CDR3 DNA sequence: TGTGCCAGCTCACCGGGAGCGGGAGGGCCTGGGGAGCAGTACTTC. The encoded protein is CASSPGAGGPGEQYF. Full variable domain (rest looked up from reference TRBV18 and TRBJ2-7): NAGVMQNPRHLVRRRGQEARLRCSPMKGHSHVYWYRQLPEEGLKFMVYLQKENIIDESGMPKERFSAEFPKEGPSILRIQQVVRGDSAAYFCASSPGAGGPGEQYFGPGTRLTVT.